This is a list of T cell receptor beta chains from one sample in a study of blood T cell repertoires in COVID-19. Produced via immunoSEQ multiplex PCR; TCRdb's table is partial and in-frame only. The top ten hold around 1.2% of the sample, which has more than 300,000 clones, around 83% seen once. The material sequenced was peripheral blood. The source of these receptors is a woman aged 45 to 65 with acute or convalescent COVID-19. CDR3s include the opening cysteine and the closing phenylalanine or tryptophan. Fields, in order: V gene, J gene, D gene, clone size, CDR3 protein, CDR3 DNA. A D gene is named only where the DNA matches it firmly. Clone size is not always given. Where it is, it says once, few, many or a class for expanded clones.

v_gene: TRBV12-3/TRBV12-4; j_gene: TRBJ2-3; d_gene: .; abundance: .; CDR3aa: CASVLPGTDTQYF; CDR3nt: TGTGCCAGCGTCCTCCCGGGCACAGATACGCAGTATTTT
v_gene: TRBV28; j_gene: TRBJ1-4; d_gene: .; abundance: .; CDR3aa: CASSLHTGEKLFF; CDR3nt: TGTGCCAGCAGTCTTCACACGGGTGAAAAACTGTTTTTT
v_gene: TRBV4-1; j_gene: TRBJ1-3; d_gene: .; abundance: few; CDR3aa: CASSPLGNTIYF; CDR3nt: TGCGCCAGCAGCCCCCTTGGAAACACCATATATTTT
v_gene: TRBV21-1; j_gene: TRBJ2-3; d_gene: .; abundance: .; CDR3aa: CASSTSTGRTTDTQYF; CDR3nt: TGTGCCAGCAGCACGTCGACAGGGAGGACCACAGATACGCAGTATTTT
v_gene: TRBV19; j_gene: TRBJ2-4; d_gene: TRBD2; abundance: .; CDR3aa: CASSMGGLAGLAKNIQYF; CDR3nt: TGTGCCAGTAGTATGGGGGGACTAGCGGGTTTAGCCAAAAACATTCAGTACTTC
v_gene: TRBV7-9; j_gene: TRBJ2-2; d_gene: TRBD1; abundance: .; CDR3aa: CASRYRTGNLNTGELFF; CDR3nt: TGTGCCAGCAGATATAGGACAGGGAACTTGAACACCGGGGAGCTGTTTTTT
v_gene: TRBV10-3; j_gene: TRBJ2-1; d_gene: .; abundance: .; CDR3aa: CAISEEQGSNEQFF; CDR3nt: TGTGCCATCAGTGAGGAACAGGGTTCTAATGAGCAGTTCTTC
v_gene: TRBV30; j_gene: TRBJ1-5; d_gene: .; abundance: .; CDR3aa: CAWSAQGGNQPQHF; CDR3nt: TGTGCCTGGAGTGCTCAGGGTGGCAATCAGCCCCAGCATTTT
v_gene: TRBV9; j_gene: TRBJ2-2; d_gene: .; abundance: .; CDR3aa: CASSLTRVTGELFF; CDR3nt: TGTGCCAGCAGCCTTACCCGAGTCACCGGGGAGCTGTTTTTT
v_gene: TRBV21-1; j_gene: TRBJ1-3; d_gene: .; abundance: .; CDR3aa: CASSIRETPSGNTIYF; CDR3nt: TGTGCCAGCAGCATCCGGGAGACCCCCTCTGGAAACACCATATATTTT
v_gene: TRBV7-9; j_gene: TRBJ1-2; d_gene: .; abundance: .; CDR3aa: CASSLVGADGYTF; CDR3nt: TGTGCCAGCAGCTTAGTGGGGGCAGATGGCTACACCTTC
v_gene: TRBV2; j_gene: TRBJ1-4; d_gene: TRBD1; abundance: .; CDR3aa: CASQEGGQGREKLFF; CDR3nt: TGTGCCAGCCAGGAGGGGGGACAGGGGCGTGAAAAACTGTTTTTT
v_gene: TRBV5-8; j_gene: TRBJ1-3; d_gene: TRBD1; abundance: .; CDR3aa: CASSKIRTGGNTIYF; CDR3nt: TGTGCCAGCAGCAAGATCCGGACAGGAGGAAACACCATATATTTT
v_gene: TRBV7-9; j_gene: TRBJ1-1; d_gene: TRBD1; abundance: .; CDR3aa: CASSFSAGGLVNTEAFF; CDR3nt: TGTGCCAGCAGCTTTAGTGCAGGGGGCTTGGTGAACACTGAAGCTTTCTTT
v_gene: TRBV4-1; j_gene: TRBJ2-1; d_gene: TRBD2; abundance: .; CDR3aa: CASSPIGLAGSEQFF; CDR3nt: TGCGCCAGCAGCCCCATCGGACTAGCGGGCAGTGAGCAGTTCTTC